The text below deals with one T cell receptor (beta chain). The antigen is not known. The protocol was immunoSEQ multiplex PCR, while the TCRdb copy is restricted to in-frame clones and leaves out a portion. The repertoire consists of 120,000 to 150,000 clones, with around 84% occurring once and the leading ten covering about 5.4%. This entry is derived from a study of T cell responses to AZD1222 COVID-19 vaccine. Whole-study results and caveats: Clonal diversity may have been underestimated, and the donors were mostly white British, with more females than males.

The source material was peripheral blood, sampled 28 days after the second AZD1222 dose. The receptor comes from an adult who received the AZD1222 COVID-19 vaccine.

The CDR3 DNA is TGTGCCAGCAGCTTATTGGGCACAGATACGCAGTATTTT. Translating gives CASSLLGTDTQYF. The gene calls are TRBV7-9 and TRBJ2-3, with D unresolved. Trimming stripped 2 bases from V and 1 base from J, with 4 bases between. Germline V gene sequence: CDR1 SEHNR, CDR2 FQNEAQ (reference sequence). This CDR3 contains 13 residues. Based on the CDR3 plus reference TRBV7-9 and TRBJ2-3, the full variable domain is DTGVSQNPRHKITKRGQNVTFRCDPISEHNRLYWYRQTLGQGPEFLTYFQNEAQLEKSRLLSDRFSAERPKGSFSTLEIQRTEQGDSAMYLCASSLLGTDTQYFGPGTRLTVL.